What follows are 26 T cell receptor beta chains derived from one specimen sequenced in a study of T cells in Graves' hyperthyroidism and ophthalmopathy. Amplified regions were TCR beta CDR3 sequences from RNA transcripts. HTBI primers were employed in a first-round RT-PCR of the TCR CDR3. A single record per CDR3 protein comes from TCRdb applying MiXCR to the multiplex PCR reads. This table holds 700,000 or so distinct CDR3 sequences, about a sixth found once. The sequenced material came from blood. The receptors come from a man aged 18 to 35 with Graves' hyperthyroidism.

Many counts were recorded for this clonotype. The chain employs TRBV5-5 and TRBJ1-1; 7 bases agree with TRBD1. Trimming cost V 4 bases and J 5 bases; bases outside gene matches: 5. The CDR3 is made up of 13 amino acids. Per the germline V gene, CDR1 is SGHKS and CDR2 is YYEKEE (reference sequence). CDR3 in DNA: TGTGCCAGCAGCACTACAGGGGATACTGAAGCTTTCTTT. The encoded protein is CASSTTGDTEAFF.

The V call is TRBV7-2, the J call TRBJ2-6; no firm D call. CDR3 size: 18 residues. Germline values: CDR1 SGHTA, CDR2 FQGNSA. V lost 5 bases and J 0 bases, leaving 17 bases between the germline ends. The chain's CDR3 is CASSQGSRRCSGANVLTF. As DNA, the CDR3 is TGTGCCAGCAGCCAAGGTTCAAGAAGGTGCTCTGGGGCCAACGTCCTGACTTTC.

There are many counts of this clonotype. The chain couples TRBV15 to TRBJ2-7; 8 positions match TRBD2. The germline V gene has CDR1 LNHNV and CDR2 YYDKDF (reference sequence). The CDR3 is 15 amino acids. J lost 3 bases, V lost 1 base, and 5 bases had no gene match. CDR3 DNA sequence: TGTGCCACCAGCAGAGTGATAGCGGGACTCTACGAGCAGTACTTC. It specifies CATSRVIAGLYEQYF.

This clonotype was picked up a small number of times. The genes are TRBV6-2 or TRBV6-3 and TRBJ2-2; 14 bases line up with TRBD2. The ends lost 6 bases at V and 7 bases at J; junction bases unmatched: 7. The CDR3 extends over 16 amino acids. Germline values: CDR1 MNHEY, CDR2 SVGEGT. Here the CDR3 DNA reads TGTGCCAGCAGCCGACTAGCGGGAGGGCAGCACGGGGAGCTGTTTTTT. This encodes CASSRLAGGQHGELFF.

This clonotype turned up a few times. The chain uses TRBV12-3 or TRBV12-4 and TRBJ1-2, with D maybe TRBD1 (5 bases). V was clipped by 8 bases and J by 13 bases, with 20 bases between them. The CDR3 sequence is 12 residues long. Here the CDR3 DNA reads TGTGCCAGCGCCCGGGACGGCTCGCGGTGCACCTTC. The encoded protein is CASARDGSRCTF.

CDR3 DNA sequence: TGTGCCAGCAGACCGGGACAGGGCCTACCCAGGTTCTTC. This encodes CASRPGQGLPRFF. The V call is TRBV12-3 or TRBV12-4, the J call TRBJ2-1, with 9 bases matching TRBD1. V dropped 6 bases and J dropped 15; count of bases not matched to a gene: 12. This CDR3 has 13 residues.

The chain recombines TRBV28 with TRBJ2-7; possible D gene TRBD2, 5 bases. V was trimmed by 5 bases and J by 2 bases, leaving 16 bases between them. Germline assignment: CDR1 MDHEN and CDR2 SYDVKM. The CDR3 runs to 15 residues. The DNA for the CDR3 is TGTGCCAGCAGTGGTACAGACCCCGGGGCCTACGAGCAGTACTTC. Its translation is CASSGTDPGAYEQYF.

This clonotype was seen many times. The CDR3 nucleotides read TGTGCCAGCAGTTACTCGGTGTCCCCGGGACAGCCGAACACTGAAGCTTTCTTT. Its translation is CASSYSVSPGQPNTEAFF. The chain is built from TRBV6-2 or TRBV6-3 and TRBJ1-1; 7 bases map to TRBD1. CDR1 and CDR2 from the germline V gene are MNHEY and SVGEGT. The CDR3 covers 18 residues. The V segment lost 0 bases and the J segment 1 base; nucleotides outside the gene matches: 11.

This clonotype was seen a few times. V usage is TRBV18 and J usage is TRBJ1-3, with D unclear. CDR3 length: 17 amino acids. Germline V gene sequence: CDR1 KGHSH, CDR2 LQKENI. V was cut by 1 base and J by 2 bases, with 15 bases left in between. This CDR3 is CASSPLALLTTGNTIYF. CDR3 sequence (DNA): TGTGCCAGCTCACCACTCGCGCTACTGACCACTGGAAACACCATATATTTT.

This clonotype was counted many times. CDR3 amino acids: CASGLGTLGGSYNEQFF. CDR3 nucleotide sequence: TGTGCTAGTGGTTTGGGAACCCTAGGGGGATCGTACAATGAGCAGTTCTTC. The chain has TRBV12-5 and TRBJ2-1; D may be TRBD1 (6 bases). V was pared by 1 base and J by 4 bases, with 17 bases between. In germline, CDR1 is LGHNT, CDR2 FRNRAP. The CDR3 spans 17 residues. The complete variable domain, with remaining parts taken from reference TRBV12-5 and TRBJ2-1, reads DARVTQTPRHKVTEMGQEVTMRCQPILGHNTVFWYRQTMMQGLELLAYFRNRAPLDDSGMPKDRFSAEMPDATLATLKIQPSEPRDSAVYFCASGLGTLGGSYNEQFFGPGTRLTVL.

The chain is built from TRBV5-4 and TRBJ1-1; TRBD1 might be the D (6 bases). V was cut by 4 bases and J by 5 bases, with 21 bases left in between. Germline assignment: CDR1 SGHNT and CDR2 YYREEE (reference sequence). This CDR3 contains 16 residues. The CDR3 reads CASSPGGLGASTEAFF. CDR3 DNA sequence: TGTGCCAGCAGCCCCGGAGGTTTGGGGGCCAGTACTGAAGCTTTCTTT.

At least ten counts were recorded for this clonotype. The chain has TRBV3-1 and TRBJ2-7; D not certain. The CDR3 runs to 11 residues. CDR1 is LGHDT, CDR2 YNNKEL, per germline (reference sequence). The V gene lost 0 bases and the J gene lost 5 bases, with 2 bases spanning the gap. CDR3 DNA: TGTGCCAGCAGCCAAGAGGACGAGCAGTACTTC. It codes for CASSQEDEQYF.

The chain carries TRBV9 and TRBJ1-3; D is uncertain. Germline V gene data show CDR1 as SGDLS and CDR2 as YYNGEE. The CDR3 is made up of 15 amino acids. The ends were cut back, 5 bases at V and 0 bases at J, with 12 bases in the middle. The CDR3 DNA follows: TGTGCCAGCAGTTCCGGGATACACTCTGGAAACACCATATATTTT. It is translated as CASSSGIHSGNTIYF.

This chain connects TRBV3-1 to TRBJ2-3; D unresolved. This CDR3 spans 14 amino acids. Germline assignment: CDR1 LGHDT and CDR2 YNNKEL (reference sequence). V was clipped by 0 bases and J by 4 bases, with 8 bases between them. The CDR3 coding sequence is TGTGCCAGCAGCCAAGATAGTGCAGCAGATACGCAGTATTTT. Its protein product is CASSQDSAADTQYF.

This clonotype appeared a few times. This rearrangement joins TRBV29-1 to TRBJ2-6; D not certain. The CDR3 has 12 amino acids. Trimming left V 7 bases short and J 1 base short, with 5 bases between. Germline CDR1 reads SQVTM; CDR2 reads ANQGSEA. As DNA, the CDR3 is TGCAGCGCCCAATCTGGGGCCAACGTCCTGACTTTC. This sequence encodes CSAQSGANVLTF.

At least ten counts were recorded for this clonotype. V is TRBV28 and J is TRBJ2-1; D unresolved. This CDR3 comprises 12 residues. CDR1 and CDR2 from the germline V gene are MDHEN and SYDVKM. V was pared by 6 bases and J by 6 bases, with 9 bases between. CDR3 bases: TGTGCCAGCAGGCCGTTCACCAATGAGCAGTTCTTC. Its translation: CASRPFTNEQFF.

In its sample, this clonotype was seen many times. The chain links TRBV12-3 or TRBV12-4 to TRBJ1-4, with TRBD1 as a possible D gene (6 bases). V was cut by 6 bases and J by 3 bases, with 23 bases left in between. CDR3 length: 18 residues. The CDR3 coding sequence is TGTGCCAGCAGCACCCCCCGGGGAGGGAGGGGGTCTAATGAAAAACTGTTTTTT. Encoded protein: CASSTPRGGRGSNEKLFF.

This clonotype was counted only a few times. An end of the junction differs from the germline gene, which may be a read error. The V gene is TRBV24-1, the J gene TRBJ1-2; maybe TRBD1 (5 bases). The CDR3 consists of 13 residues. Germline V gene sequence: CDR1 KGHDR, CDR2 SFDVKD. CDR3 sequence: CAASTRQGYGYTF. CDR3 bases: TGTGCCGCCAGTACGAGGCAGGGCTATGGCTACACCTTC.

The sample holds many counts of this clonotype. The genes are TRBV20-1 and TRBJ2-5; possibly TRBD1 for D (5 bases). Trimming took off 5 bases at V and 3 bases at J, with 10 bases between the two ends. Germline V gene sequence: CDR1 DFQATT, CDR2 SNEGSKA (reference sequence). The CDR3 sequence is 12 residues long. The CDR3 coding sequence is TGCAGTGCTCTGCAGGGTGAAGAGACCCAGTACTTC. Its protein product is CSALQGEETQYF.

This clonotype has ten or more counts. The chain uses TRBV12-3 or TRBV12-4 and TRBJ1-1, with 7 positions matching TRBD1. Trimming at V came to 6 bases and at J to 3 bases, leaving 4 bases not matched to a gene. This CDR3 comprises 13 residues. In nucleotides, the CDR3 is TGTGCCAGCAGCGATGACAGGGACACTGAAGCTTTCTTT. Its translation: CASSDDRDTEAFF.

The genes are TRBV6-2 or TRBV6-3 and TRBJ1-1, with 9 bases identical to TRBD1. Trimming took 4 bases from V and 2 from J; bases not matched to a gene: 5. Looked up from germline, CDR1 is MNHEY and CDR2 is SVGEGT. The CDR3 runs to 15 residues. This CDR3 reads CASSWGTGINTEAFF. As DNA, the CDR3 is TGTGCCAGCAGTTGGGGGACAGGGATAAACACTGAAGCTTTCTTT.

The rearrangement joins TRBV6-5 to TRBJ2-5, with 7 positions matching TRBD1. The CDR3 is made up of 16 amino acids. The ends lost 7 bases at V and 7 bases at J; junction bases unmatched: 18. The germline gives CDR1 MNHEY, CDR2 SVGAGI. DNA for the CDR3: TGTGCCAGCATTTCAGGACAGGCCAAGGCGTGGGGGACCCAGTACTTC. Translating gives CASISGQAKAWGTQYF.

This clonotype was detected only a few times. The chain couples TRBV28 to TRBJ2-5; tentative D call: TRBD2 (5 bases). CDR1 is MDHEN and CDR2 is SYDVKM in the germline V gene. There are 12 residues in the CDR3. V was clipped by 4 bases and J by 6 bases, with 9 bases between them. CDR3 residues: CASSSTTKTQYF. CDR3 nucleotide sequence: TGTGCCAGCAGTTCCACGACTAAGACCCAGTACTTC.

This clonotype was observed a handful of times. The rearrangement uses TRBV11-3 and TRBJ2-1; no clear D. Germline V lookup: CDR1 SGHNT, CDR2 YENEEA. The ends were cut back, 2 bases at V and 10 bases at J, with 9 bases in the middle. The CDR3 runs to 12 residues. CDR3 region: CASSLWLMEQFF. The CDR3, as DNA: TGTGCCAGCAGCTTATGGCTTATGGAGCAGTTCTTC.

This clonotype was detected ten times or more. CDR3 DNA sequence: TGTGCCAGCAGCTTCACTGGGCTGAGCACAGATACGCAGTATTTT. Translated: CASSFTGLSTDTQYF. The chain couples TRBV7-3 to TRBJ2-3; D unclear. Trimming stripped 3 bases from V and 0 bases from J, with 10 bases between. From germline, CDR1 is SGHTA and CDR2 FQGTGA. The CDR3 extends over 15 amino acids.

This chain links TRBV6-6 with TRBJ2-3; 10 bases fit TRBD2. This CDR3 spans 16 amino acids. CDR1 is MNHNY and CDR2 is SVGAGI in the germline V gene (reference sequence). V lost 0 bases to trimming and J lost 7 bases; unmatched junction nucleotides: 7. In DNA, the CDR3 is TGTGCCAGCAGTTACTCGAGCGGGGGGGGTCTAAATACGCAGTATTTT. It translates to CASSYSSGGGLNTQYF.